The present entry profiles one T cell receptor (beta chain) with its context. CDR1 and CDR2 (germline): MNHEY, SVGAGI. V lost 0 bases to trimming and J lost 4 bases, with 12 bases between them. There are 15 residues in the CDR3. The data originate from a study of blood T cell repertoires in COVID-19. Looking at the study overall: The analysed material was cDNA or gDNA that came from T cells, B-cell-depleted T cells, or PBMCs.

Profiled with immunoSEQ multiplex PCR; TCRdb holds only in-frame clones, not every one. The sample carries over 200,000 clones, about 70% recorded once. Sequences were obtained from peripheral blood. This TCR derives from an elderly woman with acute or convalescent COVID-19. The chain recombines TRBV6-5 with TRBJ1-2; D perhaps matches TRBD1 (6 bases). CDR3 bases: TGTGCCAGCAGTTACTCGAGAAGAGGGGGCTATGGCTACACCTTC. Translation: CASSYSRRGGYGYTF.